This T cell receptor beta chain was recovered during a study of T-cell memory formation after mild COVID-19. Study information: Largely donor-specific sequence clusters came from a couple of donors.

Overall study findings and caveats: Contracting clones localized mainly to CM and EM when CD4+ and mainly to EMRA when CD8+.

In this sample, this clonotype turned up many times. Antigen unknown. Unmatched junction bases numbered 9, after V lost 6 bases and J lost 2 bases. This CDR3 is built from 15 residues. The germline gives CDR1 SGHAT, CDR2 FQNNGV. TCRalpha and TCRbeta libraries used 5'RACE with constant-segment primers and UMIs. TCRdb redid the calling of the 5' RACE reads with MiXCR, one entry per CDR3 protein. The table lists approximately 250,000 distinct CDR3 sequences, around 15% of them singletons. The receptor was isolated from a man in his late teens or twenties who had mild COVID-19 (a few samples of this study predate the infection). Cell type and time point are not known. The rearrangement links TRBV11-2 to TRBJ2-7; 8 positions agree with TRBD1. The sample was PBMCs or a T cell subset sorted from them (not recorded which). The CDR3 protein is CASRPSGTGTYEQYF. The CDR3 coding sequence is TGTGCCAGCAGACCCTCCGGGACAGGCACCTACGAGCAGTACTTC.